A single TCR beta chain is shown here with its context. Per the original data handling: Nucleated cell number was recorded as an estimate derived from reference gene primer amplification. TCRdb's copy holds only in-frame clones and misses some; the assay was immunoSEQ multiplex PCR. The DNA was the basis for D and trimming; V, J and clone size are from that table. The sample holds roughly 12,000 clones, around 90% seen once. This record belongs to a study of blood T cell repertoires in COVID-19. Study-wide context: The samples span acute and convalescent COVID-19 from the United States, Italy and Spain. Sample material is recorded as cDNA or gDNA derived from T cells, B-cell-depleted T cells, or PBMCs.

The germline V gene has CDR1 LNHDA and CDR2 SQIVND (reference sequence). This CDR3 is 15 amino acids long. V dropped 5 bases and J dropped 1 base, with 14 bases sitting between them. The rearrangement joins TRBV19 to TRBJ1-1; D is undetermined. This receptor was taken from a woman in her 70s with active COVID-19. What was sequenced was peripheral blood. The CDR3 DNA follows: TGTGCCAGTAGTCTGCAAACGACAAGGAACACTGAAGCTTTCTTT. It encodes CASSLQTTRNTEAFF.